This TCR beta chain was captured in a study of early T cells in non-severe SARS-CoV-2 infection. Study-wide background: Sequencing input comprised bulk RNA from unsorted whole blood; chain pairing was not available.

V lost 5 bases and J 7 bases, leaving 11 bases between the germline ends. The CDR3 length is 12 residues. Germline CDR1 and CDR2: SGHTA and FQGNSA. Unique molecular identifiers tagged individual cDNA molecules. From the 5' RACE reads, TCRdb called clonotypes with MiXCR, one entry per CDR3 protein. The sample holds roughly 75,000 distinct CDR3 sequences; 15% to 20% are singletons and the top ten take roughly 3%. This clonotype has just a few counts. The sample was whole blood. This sequence joins TRBV7-2 and TRBJ2-5; no clear D. This TCR derives from an adult who was a healthcare worker with PCR-confirmed SARS-CoV-2 infection or an uninfected control (not recorded which). CDR3: CASSREAGTQYF. The CDR3 DNA is TGTGCCAGCAGCCGAGAAGCAGGGACCCAGTACTTC. The variable domain in full, completed from reference TRBV7-2 and TRBJ2-5, reads GAGVSQSPSNKVTEKGKDVELRCDPISGHTALYWYRQSLGQGLEFLIYFQGNSAPDKSGLPSDRFSAERTGGSVSTLTIQRTQQEDSAVYLCASSREAGTQYFGPGTRLLVL.